Listed below are T cell receptor beta chains from one sample, sequenced in a study of T cell responses to AZD1222 COVID-19 vaccine. This table comes from immunoSEQ multiplex PCR, and its TCRdb copy is limited to in-frame clones, with some not included. The sample yields 73,000 or so clones, roughly 80% seen once. The sample in question was peripheral blood, obtained 28 days after the second AZD1222 dose. These TCRs come from an adult who received the AZD1222 COVID-19 vaccine. Each CDR3 is given with its conserved first and last residue. Fields, in order: J gene, D gene, clone size, V gene, CDR3 protein, CDR3 DNA. D genes are given only for firm matches. Size is stated for part of the rows, as once, few or many counts, or as a class when the clone is expanded.

j_gene: TRBJ2-7
d_gene: TRBD2
abundance: NA
v_gene: TRBV3-1/TRBV3-2
CDR3aa: CASSNPGLAGALHYEQYF
CDR3nt: TGTGCCAGCAGCAATCCGGGACTAGCGGGAGCACTACACTACGAGCAGTACTTC

j_gene: TRBJ1-2
d_gene: NA
abundance: NA
v_gene: TRBV4-3
CDR3aa: CASSQLQGESYTF
CDR3nt: TGCGCCAGCAGCCAGCTTCAGGGTGAAAGCTACACCTTC

j_gene: TRBJ2-3
d_gene: NA
abundance: NA
v_gene: TRBV5-1
CDR3aa: CASSLEAGRGWGTQYF
CDR3nt: TGCGCCAGCAGCTTGGAGGCAGGACGAGGCTGGGGTACGCAGTATTTT

j_gene: TRBJ1-5
d_gene: NA
abundance: NA
v_gene: TRBV6-5
CDR3aa: CASSTLAGGNQPQHF
CDR3nt: TGTGCCAGCAGTACCCTAGCTGGGGGCAATCAGCCCCAGCATTTT

j_gene: TRBJ2-7
d_gene: TRBD1
abundance: few
v_gene: TRBV27
CDR3aa: CASSSRDRGIKYF
CDR3nt: TGTGCCAGCAGTTCCCGGGACAGGGGTATTAAGTACTTC

j_gene: TRBJ1-2
d_gene: NA
abundance: few
v_gene: TRBV4-1
CDR3aa: CASSQGGGLESNYGYTF
CDR3nt: TGCGCCAGCAGCCAAGGGGGTGGCCTTGAATCTAACTATGGCTACACCTTC

j_gene: TRBJ2-5
d_gene: NA
abundance: NA
v_gene: TRBV6-5
CDR3aa: CASSYDPGSETQYF
CDR3nt: TGTGCCAGCAGTTACGATCCAGGTAGTGAGACCCAGTACTTC

j_gene: TRBJ1-3
d_gene: TRBD1
abundance: NA
v_gene: TRBV11-2
CDR3aa: CASSSSIGQGSGNTIYF
CDR3nt: TGTGCCAGCAGCTCATCTATCGGACAGGGCTCTGGAAACACCATATATTTT

j_gene: TRBJ2-1
d_gene: NA
abundance: NA
v_gene: TRBV7-2
CDR3aa: CASSARPGYNEQFF
CDR3nt: TGTGCCAGCAGCGCTCGGCCGGGGTACAATGAGCAGTTCTTC

j_gene: TRBJ1-2
d_gene: NA
abundance: few
v_gene: TRBV6-5
CDR3aa: CASRDTGNYGYTF
CDR3nt: TGTGCCAGCAGGGATACAGGGAACTACGGCTACACCTTC

j_gene: TRBJ2-3
d_gene: NA
abundance: NA
v_gene: TRBV11-2
CDR3aa: CASSLSGDTDTQYF
CDR3nt: TGTGCCAGCAGCTTAAGTGGGGACACAGATACGCAGTATTTT

j_gene: TRBJ2-1
d_gene: TRBD2
abundance: NA
v_gene: TRBV29-1
CDR3aa: CSVARGLAGIEQFF
CDR3nt: TGCAGCGTTGCCCGAGGACTAGCGGGCATTGAGCAGTTCTTC

j_gene: TRBJ1-5
d_gene: NA
abundance: NA
v_gene: TRBV2
CDR3aa: CASSGERHSNQPQHF
CDR3nt: TGTGCCAGCAGTGGAGAAAGGCATAGCAATCAGCCCCAGCATTTT

j_gene: TRBJ2-2
d_gene: TRBD2
abundance: NA
v_gene: TRBV3-1/TRBV3-2
CDR3aa: CASSQQPGGGTNTGELFF
CDR3nt: TGTGCCAGCAGCCAACAACCCGGCGGGGGGACTAACACCGGGGAGCTGTTTTTT

j_gene: TRBJ2-7
d_gene: NA
abundance: NA
v_gene: TRBV2
CDR3aa: CASSGDSRTREQYF
CDR3nt: TGTGCCAGCAGTGGGGACTCACGAACGAGGGAGCAGTACTTC

j_gene: TRBJ1-2
d_gene: TRBD1
abundance: few
v_gene: TRBV3-1/TRBV3-2
CDR3aa: CASSPTQGAYGYTF
CDR3nt: TGTGCCAGCAGCCCGACCCAGGGGGCCTATGGCTACACCTTC

j_gene: TRBJ2-7
d_gene: TRBD2
abundance: NA
v_gene: TRBV28
CDR3aa: CASSRKRGPTYEQYF
CDR3nt: TGTGCCAGCAGTCGAAAGCGGGGGCCTACCTACGAGCAGTACTTC

j_gene: TRBJ2-3
d_gene: TRBD2
abundance: NA
v_gene: TRBV5-1
CDR3aa: CASSDLRGGAYGTQYF
CDR3nt: TGCGCCAGCAGCGACCTTCGCGGGGGGGCGTACGGTACGCAGTATTTT

j_gene: TRBJ1-1
d_gene: NA
abundance: NA
v_gene: TRBV10-2
CDR3aa: CASIKEFENTEAFF
CDR3nt: TGCGCCAGCATCAAAGAATTCGAGAACACTGAAGCTTTCTTT

j_gene: TRBJ2-2
d_gene: NA
abundance: many
v_gene: TRBV27
CDR3aa: CASSYGGAGTGELFF
CDR3nt: TGTGCCAGCTCATATGGGGGAGCGGGCACCGGGGAGCTGTTTTTT